This TCR beta chain was captured by sequencing in a study of blood T cell repertoires in COVID-19. Looking at the study overall: The United States, Italy and Spain supplied acute and convalescent COVID-19 samples.

TCRdb's copy holds only in-frame clones and misses some; the assay was immunoSEQ multiplex PCR. The repertoire holds 200,000 to 250,000 clones, about four fifths seen once, with approximately 6.8% in the top ten. Among Cohort 3 donors, those recovered had two negative PCRs, clearance, or symptom resolution. Sequencing was carried out using PBMCs or T cells enriched from blood (not recorded which). The TCR sequence derives from a woman aged 40 to 50 who had recovered from COVID-19.

The CDR3 DNA is TGTGCCAGTAGTATGGGAGGAGGCAGGGGGGCCAACGTCCTGACTTTC. Translation gives CASSMGGGRGANVLTF. V usage is TRBV19 and J usage is TRBJ2-6, with TRBD2 as a possible D gene (6 bases). V was cut by 3 bases and J by 4 bases, with 13 bases left in between. This CDR3 has 16 amino acids. CDR1 LNHDA and CDR2 SQIVND come from the germline V gene (reference sequence).